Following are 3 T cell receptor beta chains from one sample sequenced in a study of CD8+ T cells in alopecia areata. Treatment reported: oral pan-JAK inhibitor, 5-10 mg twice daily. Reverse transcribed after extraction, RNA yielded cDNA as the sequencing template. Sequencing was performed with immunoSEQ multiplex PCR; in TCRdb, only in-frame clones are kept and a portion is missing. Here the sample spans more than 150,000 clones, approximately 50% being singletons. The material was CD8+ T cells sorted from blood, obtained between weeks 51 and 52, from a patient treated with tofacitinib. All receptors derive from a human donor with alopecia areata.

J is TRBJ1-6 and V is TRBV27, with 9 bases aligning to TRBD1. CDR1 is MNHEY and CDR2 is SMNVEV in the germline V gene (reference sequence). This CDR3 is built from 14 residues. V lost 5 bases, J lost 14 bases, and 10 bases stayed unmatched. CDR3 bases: TGTGCCAGCAGTCAGGGACAGGGAGTGTGGGCCCTCCACTTT. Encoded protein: CASSQGQGVWALHF.

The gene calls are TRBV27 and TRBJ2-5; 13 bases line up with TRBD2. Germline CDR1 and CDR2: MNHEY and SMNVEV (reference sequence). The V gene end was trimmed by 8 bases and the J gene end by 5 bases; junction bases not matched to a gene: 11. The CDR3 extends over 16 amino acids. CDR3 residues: CASALGTSGVWETQYF. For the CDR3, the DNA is TGTGCCAGCGCGCTTGGGACTAGCGGGGTCTGGGAGACCCAGTACTTC.

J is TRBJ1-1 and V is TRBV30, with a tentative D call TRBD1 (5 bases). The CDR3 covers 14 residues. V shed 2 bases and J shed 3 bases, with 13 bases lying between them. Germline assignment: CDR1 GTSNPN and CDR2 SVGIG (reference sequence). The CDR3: CAWSLSGAHTEAFF. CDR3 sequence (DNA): TGTGCCTGGAGTCTAAGCGGGGCCCACACTGAAGCTTTCTTT.